This T cell receptor beta chain was recovered during a study of T cell responses to AZD1222 COVID-19 vaccine (dated by TCRdb to the early 2020s). About the full investigation: TCR sequencing covered 233 trial participants: 200 to 210 given two doses of AZD1222 and 26 given two doses of MenACWY control vaccine. Enrollment into the trials was organized by age into subgroups of 18-55, 56-69 and 70-plus years, and those subgroups contained about 160, 30 and 59 TCR-sequenced participants, respectively. On the study overall, not on this receptor specifically: Conclusions about previously exposed vaccinees were limited because only six AZD1222 recipients were SARS-CoV-2 seropositive at baseline. Vaccine-associated CD4 TCRs spanned the whole spike protein, with dominant responses in regions 160-218 and 743-854. Participants were mostly white British, with more females than males. The authors suggested clonal diversity may have been underestimated. Because no samples from the day 14 peak response were available, repertoires could be characterized only after the peak T cell response. After two AZD1222 doses, both the breadth and the depth of spike-specific TCRs were significantly higher than at day 0 and than in MenACWY recipients. Epitopes outside the regions mutated in the B.1.351 and B.1.1.7 variants were reportedly recognized by nearly half of the unique spike-specific TCRs. In the small 56-69-year group, the increase in depth fell short of significance, most likely because of low power.

The time point tag for this specimen amounts to: about 28 days (+/-7) after the second vaccine dose. This sample's treatment or condition label indicates: meningococcal conjugate vaccine given as trial control. Vaccinee samples came from UK trials COV001 and COV002, including a single-blind randomized controlled phase 2/3 trial of AZD1222 (ChAdOx1 nCoV-19) in healthy adults. Trial participant PBMC samples were collected at day 0 and day 28 after the second dose for TCRbeta chain sequencing. As to this clone: The antigen it recognizes is unknown. No qualities accompany the bases; no much larger clone lies one base away.

The CDR3 regions of human TCRbeta chains were subjected to immunosequencing. The original pipeline was this. TCRs in the repertoires were compared against a reference library of SARS-CoV-2-specific TCRs that had been generated with the MIRA antigen-specificity platform. Breadth was defined as the fraction of unique TCRs that were SARS-CoV-2-associated, and depth was defined as the fraction of total T cells that were SARS-CoV-2-associated. Each spike-specific TCR was assigned to its reactive spike region and to a CD4 or CD8 class using the MIRA data. Log10-transformed breadth and depth values were compared by one-way ANOVA with Sidak's multiple comparisons tests. As stored in TCRdb, this immuneACCESS dataset retains in-frame rearrangements with V and J assigned. A fraction of the clones does not appear; measured against another copy, unresolved V genes explain less than half of the discrepancy, and the remainder lacks a known reason. The DNA gave D and trimming, while V, J and clone size come from that table. Here the sample has 100,000 to 150,000 clones; 75% to 85% occur a single time. Of the sample, 7.9% falls within the top ten clones.

V is clipped by 3 bases and J by 3 bases, and the sequence between their germline boundaries is 6 bases long. From its cysteine to its phenylalanine, the CDR3 spans 13 amino acids. CDR3 DNA is the only sequence kept; it has 39 bases, read in frame from the first base. CDR1 SGHAT and CDR2 FQNNGV are derived from the germline V gene. The chain is encoded by TRBV11-2 joined to TRBJ1-5, with the D gene not confidently named. The sequences come from peripheral blood, collected 28 days after the second dose of the MenACWY control vaccine. This clonotype was sampled from an adult who received the MenACWY meningococcal vaccine as a control. The nucleotides read TGTGCCAGCAGCTTCCACAACAATCAGCCCCAGCATTTT. Protein translation: CASSFHNNQPQHF. With the rest looked up from the reference TRBV11-2 and TRBJ1-5 genes rather than sequenced, the full variable domain is EAGVAQSPRYKIIEKRQSVAFWCNPISGHATLYWYQQILGQGPKLLIQFQNNGVVDDSQLPKDRFSAERLKGVDSTLKIQPAKLEDSAVYLCASSFHNNQPQHFGDGTRLSIL.